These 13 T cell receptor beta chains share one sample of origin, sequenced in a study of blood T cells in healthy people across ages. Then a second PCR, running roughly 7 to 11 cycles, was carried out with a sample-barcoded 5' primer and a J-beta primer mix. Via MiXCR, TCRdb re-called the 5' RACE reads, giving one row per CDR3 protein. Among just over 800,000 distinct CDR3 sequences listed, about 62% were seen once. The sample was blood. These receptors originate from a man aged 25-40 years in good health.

The DNA for the CDR3 is TGTGCCTGGAGAGGAATGGGACAGGGAAATCAGCCCCAGCATTTT. As protein: CAWRGMGQGNQPQHF. The V and J genes are TRBV30 and TRBJ1-5, with 9 bases aligning to TRBD1. This CDR3 is 15 amino acids long. Germline assignment: CDR1 GTSNPN and CDR2 SVGIG (reference sequence). The V gene end was trimmed by 3 bases and the J gene end by 4 bases; junction bases not matched to a gene: 7.

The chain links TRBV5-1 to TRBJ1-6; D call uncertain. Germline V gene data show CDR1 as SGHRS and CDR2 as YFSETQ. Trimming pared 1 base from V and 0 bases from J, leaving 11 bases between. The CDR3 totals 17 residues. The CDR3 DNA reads TGCGCCAGCAGCTTGCAGGCCGCCAGCTCCTATAATTCACCCCTCCACTTT. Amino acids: CASSLQAASSYNSPLHF.

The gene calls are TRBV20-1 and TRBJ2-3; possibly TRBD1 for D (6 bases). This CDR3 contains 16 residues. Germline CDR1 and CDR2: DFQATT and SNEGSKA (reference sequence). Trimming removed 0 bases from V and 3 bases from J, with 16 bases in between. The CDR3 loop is CSARDQGRAETDTQYF. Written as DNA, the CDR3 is TGCAGTGCTAGAGATCAGGGGCGGGCAGAAACAGATACGCAGTATTTT.

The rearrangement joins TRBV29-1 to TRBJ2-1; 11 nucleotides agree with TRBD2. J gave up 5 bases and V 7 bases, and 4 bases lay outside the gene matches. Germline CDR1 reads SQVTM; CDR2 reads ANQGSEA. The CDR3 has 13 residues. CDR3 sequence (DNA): TGCAGCGCTCGTAGCGGGGGGGACAATGAGCAGTTCTTC. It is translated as CSARSGGDNEQFF.

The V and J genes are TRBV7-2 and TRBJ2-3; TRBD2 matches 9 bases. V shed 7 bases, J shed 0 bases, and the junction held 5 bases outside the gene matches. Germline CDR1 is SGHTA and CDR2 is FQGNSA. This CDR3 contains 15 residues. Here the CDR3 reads CASTFSGGSTDTQYF. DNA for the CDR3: TGTGCCAGCACCTTTAGCGGGGGTAGCACAGATACGCAGTATTTT.

The CDR3 sequence: CSARDQRFRREQYF. In DNA, the CDR3 is TGCAGTGCTAGAGATCAGCGATTCAGGAGGGAGCAGTACTTC. The genes are TRBV20-1 and TRBJ2-7, with D tentatively TRBD2 (5 bases). CDR1 and CDR2 (germline): DFQATT, SNEGSKA (reference sequence). This CDR3 spans 14 amino acids. V lost 0 bases to trimming and J lost 7 bases, with 16 bases between them.

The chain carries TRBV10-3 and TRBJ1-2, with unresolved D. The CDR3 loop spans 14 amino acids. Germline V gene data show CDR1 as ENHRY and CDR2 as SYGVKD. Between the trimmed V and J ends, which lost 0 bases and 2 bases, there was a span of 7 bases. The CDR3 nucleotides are TGTGCCATCAGTGAGTCGGGAGCGAACTATGGCTACACCTTC. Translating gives CAISESGANYGYTF.

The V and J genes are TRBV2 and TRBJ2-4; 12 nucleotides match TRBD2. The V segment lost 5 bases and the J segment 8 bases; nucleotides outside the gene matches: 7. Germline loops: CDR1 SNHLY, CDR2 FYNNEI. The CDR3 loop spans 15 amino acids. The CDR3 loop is CASSIASGGADIQYF. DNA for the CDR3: TGTGCCAGCAGTATCGCTAGCGGGGGGGCTGACATTCAGTACTTC.

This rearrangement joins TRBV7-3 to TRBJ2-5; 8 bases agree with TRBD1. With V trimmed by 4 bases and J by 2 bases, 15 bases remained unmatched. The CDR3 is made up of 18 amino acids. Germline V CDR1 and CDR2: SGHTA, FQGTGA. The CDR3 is CASSSLAYDRGNQETQYF. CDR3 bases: TGTGCCAGCAGCTCCCTTGCATACGACAGGGGAAATCAAGAGACCCAGTACTTC.

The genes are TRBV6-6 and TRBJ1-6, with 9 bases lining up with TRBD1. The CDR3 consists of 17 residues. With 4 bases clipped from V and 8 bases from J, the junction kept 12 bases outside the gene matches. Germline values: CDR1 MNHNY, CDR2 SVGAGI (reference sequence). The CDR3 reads CASSFAFGQGNDSPLHF. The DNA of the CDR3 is TGTGCCAGCAGTTTCGCCTTCGGACAGGGGAACGATTCACCCCTCCACTTT.

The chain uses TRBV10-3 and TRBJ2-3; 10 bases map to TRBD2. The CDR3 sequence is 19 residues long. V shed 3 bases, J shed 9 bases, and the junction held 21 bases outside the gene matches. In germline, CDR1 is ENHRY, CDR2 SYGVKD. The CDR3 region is CAISDWRILAGFTISTQYF. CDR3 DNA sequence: TGTGCCATCAGTGATTGGCGGATACTAGCGGGGTTTACTATCTCGACGCAGTATTTT.

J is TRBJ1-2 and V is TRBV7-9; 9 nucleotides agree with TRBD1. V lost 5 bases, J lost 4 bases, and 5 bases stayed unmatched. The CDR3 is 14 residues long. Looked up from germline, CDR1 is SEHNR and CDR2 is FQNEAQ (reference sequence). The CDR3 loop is CASSVLTGGYGYTF. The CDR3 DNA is TGTGCCAGCAGCGTCCTGACAGGGGGCTATGGCTACACCTTC. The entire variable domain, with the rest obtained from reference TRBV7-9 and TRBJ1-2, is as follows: DTGVSQNPRHKITKRGQNVTFRCDPISEHNRLYWYRQTLGQGPEFLTYFQNEAQLEKSRLLSDRFSAERPKGSFSTLEIQRTEQGDSAMYLCASSVLTGGYGYTFGSGTRLTVV.

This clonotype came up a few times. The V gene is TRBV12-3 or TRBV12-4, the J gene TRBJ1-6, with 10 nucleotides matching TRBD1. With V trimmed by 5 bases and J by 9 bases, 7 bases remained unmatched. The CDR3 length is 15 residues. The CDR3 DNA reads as TGTGCCAGCAGTCCGTCGGGACAGGGGCTTTCACCCCTCCACTTT. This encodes CASSPSGQGLSPLHF.